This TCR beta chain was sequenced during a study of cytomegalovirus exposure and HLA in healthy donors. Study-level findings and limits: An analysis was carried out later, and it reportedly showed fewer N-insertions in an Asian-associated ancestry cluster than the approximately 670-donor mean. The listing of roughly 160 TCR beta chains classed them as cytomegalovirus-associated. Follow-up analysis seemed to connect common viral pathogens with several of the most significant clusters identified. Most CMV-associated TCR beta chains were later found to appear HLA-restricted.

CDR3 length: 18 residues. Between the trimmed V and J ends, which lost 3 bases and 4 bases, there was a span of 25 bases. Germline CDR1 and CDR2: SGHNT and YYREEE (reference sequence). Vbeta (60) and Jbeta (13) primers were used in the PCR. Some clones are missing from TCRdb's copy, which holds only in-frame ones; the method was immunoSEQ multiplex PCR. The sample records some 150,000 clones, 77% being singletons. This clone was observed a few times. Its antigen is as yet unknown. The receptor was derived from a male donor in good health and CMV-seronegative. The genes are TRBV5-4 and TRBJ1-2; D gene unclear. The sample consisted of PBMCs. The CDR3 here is CASSYRITQFGLGYGYTF. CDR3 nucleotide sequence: TGTGCCAGCAGCTATCGAATTACACAATTTGGACTCGGCTATGGCTACACCTTC. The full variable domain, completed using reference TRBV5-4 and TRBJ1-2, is ETGVTQSPTHLIKTRGQQVTLRCSSQSGHNTVSWYQQALGQGPQFIFQYYREEENGRGNFPPRFSGLQFPNYSSELNVNALELDDSALYLCASSYRITQFGLGYGYTFGSGTRLTVV.